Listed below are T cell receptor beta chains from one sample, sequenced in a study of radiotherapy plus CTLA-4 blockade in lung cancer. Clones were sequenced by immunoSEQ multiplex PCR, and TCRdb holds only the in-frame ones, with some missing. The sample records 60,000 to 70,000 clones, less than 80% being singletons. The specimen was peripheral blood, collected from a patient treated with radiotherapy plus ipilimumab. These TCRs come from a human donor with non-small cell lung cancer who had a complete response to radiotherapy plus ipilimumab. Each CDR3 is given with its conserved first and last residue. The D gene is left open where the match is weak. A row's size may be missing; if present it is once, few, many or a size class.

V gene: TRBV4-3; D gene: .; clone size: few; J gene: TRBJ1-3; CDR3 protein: CASSQDHGVYSGNTIYF; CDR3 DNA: TGCGCCAGCAGCCAAGATCACGGGGTCTACTCTGGAAACACCATATATTTT
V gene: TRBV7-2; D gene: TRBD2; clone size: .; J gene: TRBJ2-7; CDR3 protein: CAGSWDSSGGNEQYF; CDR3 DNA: TGTGCCGGCAGCTGGGACTCTAGCGGGGGAAACGAGCAGTACTTC
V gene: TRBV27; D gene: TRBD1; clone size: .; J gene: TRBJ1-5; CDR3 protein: CASRLATGGENQPQHF; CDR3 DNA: TGTGCCAGCAGACTCGCTACAGGGGGCGAGAATCAGCCCCAGCATTTT
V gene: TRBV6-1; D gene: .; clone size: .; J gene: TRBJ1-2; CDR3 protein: CASSERVASLVYTF; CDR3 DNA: TGTGCCAGCAGTGAACGAGTCGCCTCGTTGGTCTACACCTTC
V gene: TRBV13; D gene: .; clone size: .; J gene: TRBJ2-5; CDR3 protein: CASRNTGGETQYF; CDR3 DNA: TGTGCCAGCAGAAATACTGGGGGAGAGACCCAGTACTTC
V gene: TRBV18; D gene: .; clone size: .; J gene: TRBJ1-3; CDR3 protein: CASSPVLTGSLSGNTIYF; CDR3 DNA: TGTGCCAGCTCACCGGTTCTGACAGGCTCTCTCTCTGGAAACACCATATATTTT
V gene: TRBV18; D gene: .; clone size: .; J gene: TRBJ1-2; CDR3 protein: CASSPSSDSNYGYTF; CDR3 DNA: TGTGCCAGCTCACCATCATCAGATTCTAACTATGGCTACACCTTC
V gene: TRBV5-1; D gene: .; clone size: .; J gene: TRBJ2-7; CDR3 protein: CASSGGSLAVYEQYF; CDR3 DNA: TGCGCCAGCAGCGGGGGCTCGTTAGCGGTCTACGAGCAGTACTTC
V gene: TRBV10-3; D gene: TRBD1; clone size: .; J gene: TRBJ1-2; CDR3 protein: CAISELRGPESGYTF; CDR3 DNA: TGTGCCATCAGTGAGTTGAGGGGGCCCGAAAGTGGCTACACCTTC
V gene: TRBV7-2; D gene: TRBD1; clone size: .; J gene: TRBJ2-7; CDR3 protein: CASSLSGQGVEQYF; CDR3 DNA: TGTGCCAGCAGCCTCTCGGGACAGGGTGTCGAGCAGTACTTC
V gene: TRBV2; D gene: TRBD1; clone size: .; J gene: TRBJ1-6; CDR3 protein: CASSGRTGDSPLHF; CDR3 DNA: TGTGCCAGCAGTGGAAGGACAGGCGATTCACCCCTCCACTTT
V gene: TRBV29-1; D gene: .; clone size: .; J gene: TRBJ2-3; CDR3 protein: CSVLSGTSTDTQYF; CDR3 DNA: TGCAGCGTTTTGAGCGGTACTAGCACAGATACGCAGTATTTT
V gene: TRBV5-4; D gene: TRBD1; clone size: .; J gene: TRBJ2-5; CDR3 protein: CASHEGAGGQETQYF; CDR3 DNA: TGTGCCAGCCATGAGGGGGCAGGGGGACAAGAGACCCAGTACTTC
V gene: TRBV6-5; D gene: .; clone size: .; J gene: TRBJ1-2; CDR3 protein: CASSDGGGDYGYTF; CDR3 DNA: TGTGCCAGCAGTGACGGGGGGGGTGACTATGGCTACACCTTC
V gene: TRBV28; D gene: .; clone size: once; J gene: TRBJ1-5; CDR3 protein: CASSQTASNQPQHF; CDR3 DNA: TGTGCCAGCAGTCAGACAGCAAGCAATCAGCCCCAGCATTTT
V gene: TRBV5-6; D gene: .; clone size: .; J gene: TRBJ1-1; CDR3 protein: CASSLVVSEAFF; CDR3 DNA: TGTGCCAGCAGCTTGGTGGTGTCTGAAGCTTTCTTT
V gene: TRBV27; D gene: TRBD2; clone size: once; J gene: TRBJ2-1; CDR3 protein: CASTVGGPTNEQFF; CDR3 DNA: TGTGCCAGCACGGTGGGAGGGCCGACTAATGAGCAGTTCTTC
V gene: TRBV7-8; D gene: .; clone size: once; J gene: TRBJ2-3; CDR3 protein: CASSLGGIRTDTQYF; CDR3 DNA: TGTGCCAGCAGCTTAGGTGGGATACGCACAGATACGCAGTATTTT